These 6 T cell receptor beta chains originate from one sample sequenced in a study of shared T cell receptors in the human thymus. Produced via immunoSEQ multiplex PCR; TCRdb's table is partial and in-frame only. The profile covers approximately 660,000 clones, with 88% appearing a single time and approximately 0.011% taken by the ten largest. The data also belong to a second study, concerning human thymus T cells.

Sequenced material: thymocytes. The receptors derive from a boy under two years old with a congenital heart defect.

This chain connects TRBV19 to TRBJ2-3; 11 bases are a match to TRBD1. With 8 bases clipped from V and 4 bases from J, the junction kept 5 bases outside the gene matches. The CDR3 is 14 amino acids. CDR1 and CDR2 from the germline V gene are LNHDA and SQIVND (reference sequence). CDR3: CASGEDRGPDTQYF. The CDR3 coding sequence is TGTGCCAGTGGCGAGGACAGGGGGCCAGATACGCAGTATTTT. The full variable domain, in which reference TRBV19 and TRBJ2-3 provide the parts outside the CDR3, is DGGITQSPKYLFRKEGQNVTLSCEQNLNHDAMYWYRQDPGQGLRLIYYSQIVNDFQKGDIAEGYSVSREKKESFPLTVTSAQKNPTAFYLCASGEDRGPDTQYFGPGTRLTVL.

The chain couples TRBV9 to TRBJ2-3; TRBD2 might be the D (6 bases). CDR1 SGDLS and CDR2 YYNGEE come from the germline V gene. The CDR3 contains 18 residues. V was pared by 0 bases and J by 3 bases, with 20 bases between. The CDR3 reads CASSVASGPGAKTDTQYF. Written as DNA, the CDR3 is TGTGCCAGCAGCGTAGCCTCAGGTCCGGGAGCAAAGACAGATACGCAGTATTTT.

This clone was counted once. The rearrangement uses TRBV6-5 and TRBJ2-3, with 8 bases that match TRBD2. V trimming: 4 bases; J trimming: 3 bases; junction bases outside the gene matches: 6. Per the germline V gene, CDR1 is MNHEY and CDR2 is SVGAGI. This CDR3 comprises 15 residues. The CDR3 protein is CASSSPGGRTDTQYF. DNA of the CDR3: TGTGCCAGCAGTTCCCCGGGGGGGCGGACAGATACGCAGTATTTT.

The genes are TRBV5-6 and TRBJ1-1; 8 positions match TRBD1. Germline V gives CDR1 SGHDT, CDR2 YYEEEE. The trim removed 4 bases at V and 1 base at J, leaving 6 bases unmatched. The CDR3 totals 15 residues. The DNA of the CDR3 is TGTGCCAGCAGCGGACCGGGACAGGAGAACACTGAAGCTTTCTTT. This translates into CASSGPGQENTEAFF.

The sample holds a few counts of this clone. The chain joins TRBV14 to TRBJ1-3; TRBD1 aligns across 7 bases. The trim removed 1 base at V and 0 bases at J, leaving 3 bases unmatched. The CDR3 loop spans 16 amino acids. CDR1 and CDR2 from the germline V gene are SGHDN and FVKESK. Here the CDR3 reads CASSQGQGDSGNTIYF. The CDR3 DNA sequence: TGTGCCAGCAGCCAAGGACAGGGTGACTCTGGAAACACCATATATTTT.

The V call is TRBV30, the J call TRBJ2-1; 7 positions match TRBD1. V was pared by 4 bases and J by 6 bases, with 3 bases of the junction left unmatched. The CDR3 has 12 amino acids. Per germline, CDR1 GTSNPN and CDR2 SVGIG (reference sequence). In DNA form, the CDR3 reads TGTGCCTGGACCCCAGGGGGCAATGAGCAGTTCTTC. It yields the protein CAWTPGGNEQFF.